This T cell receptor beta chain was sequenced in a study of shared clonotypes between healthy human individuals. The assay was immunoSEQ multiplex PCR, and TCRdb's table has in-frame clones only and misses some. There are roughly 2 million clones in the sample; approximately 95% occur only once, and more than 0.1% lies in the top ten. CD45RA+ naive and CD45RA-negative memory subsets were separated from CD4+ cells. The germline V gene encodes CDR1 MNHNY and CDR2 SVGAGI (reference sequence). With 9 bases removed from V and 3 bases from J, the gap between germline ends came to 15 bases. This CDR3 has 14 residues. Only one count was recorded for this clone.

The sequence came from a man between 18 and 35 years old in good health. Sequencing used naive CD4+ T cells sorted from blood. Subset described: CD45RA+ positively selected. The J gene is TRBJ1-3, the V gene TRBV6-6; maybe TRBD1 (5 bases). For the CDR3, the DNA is TGTGCCAGTACATACACAGGCTTTGGAAACACCATATATTTT. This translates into CASTYTGFGNTIYF.